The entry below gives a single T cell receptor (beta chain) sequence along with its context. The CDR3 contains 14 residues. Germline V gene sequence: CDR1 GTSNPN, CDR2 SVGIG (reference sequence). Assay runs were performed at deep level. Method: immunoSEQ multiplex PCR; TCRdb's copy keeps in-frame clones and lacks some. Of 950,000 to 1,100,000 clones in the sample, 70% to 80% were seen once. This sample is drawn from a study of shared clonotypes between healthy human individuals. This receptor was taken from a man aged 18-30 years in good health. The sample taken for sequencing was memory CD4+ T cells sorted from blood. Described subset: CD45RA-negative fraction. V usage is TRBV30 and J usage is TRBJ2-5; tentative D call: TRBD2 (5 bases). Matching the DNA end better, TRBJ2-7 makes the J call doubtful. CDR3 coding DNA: TGTGCCTGGAGTGTCAAGGGAGTCCCCTACGAGCAGTACTTC. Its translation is CAWSVKGVPYEQYF.